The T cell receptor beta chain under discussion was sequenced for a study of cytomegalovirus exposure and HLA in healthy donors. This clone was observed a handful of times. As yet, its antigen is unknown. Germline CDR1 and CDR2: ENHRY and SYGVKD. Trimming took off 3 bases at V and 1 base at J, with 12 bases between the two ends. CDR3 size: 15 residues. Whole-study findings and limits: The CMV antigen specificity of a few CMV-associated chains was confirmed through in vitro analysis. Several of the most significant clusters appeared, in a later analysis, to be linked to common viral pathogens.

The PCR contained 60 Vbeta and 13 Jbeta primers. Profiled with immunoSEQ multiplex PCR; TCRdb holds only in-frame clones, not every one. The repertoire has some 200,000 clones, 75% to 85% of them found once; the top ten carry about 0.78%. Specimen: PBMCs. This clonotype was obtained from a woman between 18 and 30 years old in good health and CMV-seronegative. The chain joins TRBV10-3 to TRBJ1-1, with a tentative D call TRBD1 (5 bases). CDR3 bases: TGTGCCATCAGTGACTGGGGGGTCGGGAACACTGAAGCTTTCTTT. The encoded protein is CAISDWGVGNTEAFF.